A single count supports the clone carrying this T cell receptor beta chain. This entry comes from a study of blood T cell repertoires in COVID-19. As for the study in general: The samples span acute and convalescent COVID-19 from the United States, Italy and Spain. T cells, B-cell-depleted T cells, or PBMCs supplied cDNA or gDNA.

In the original workflow: Counts of nucleated cells, estimated from reference gene primer amplification, were obtained. Generated by immunoSEQ multiplex PCR, the TCRdb table keeps only in-frame clones and is missing some. V, J and clone size derive from that table, while D and trimming were established from the DNA sequence. The sample includes about 260,000 clones, more than 80% of them seen just once. Sequencing was performed on peripheral blood. The sequence was collected from a woman aged 35 to 49 with acute or convalescent COVID-19.

CDR3 sequence reads: CASSSLMGGQETQYF. Here the CDR3 DNA reads TGTGCCAGCAGCTCTTTGATGGGGGGCCAAGAGACCCAGTACTTC. The V gene is TRBV11-2, the J gene TRBJ2-5; a possible D gene is TRBD2 (6 bases). Trimming took 4 bases from V and 1 from J, leaving 13 bases between them. The CDR3 loop spans 15 amino acids. CDR1 SGHAT and CDR2 FQNNGV come from the germline V gene.